Each of the 20 T cell receptor beta chains below was sequenced from the same sample in a study of blood T cell repertoires in COVID-19. Clones were sequenced by immunoSEQ multiplex PCR, and TCRdb holds only the in-frame ones, with some missing. The table records under 300,000 clones, roughly 90% of them present only once. The specimen sequenced was peripheral blood. Every receptor here comes from a woman aged 40 to 50 who had recovered from COVID-19.

This clone has ten or more counts. The chain is built from TRBV6-4 and TRBJ2-1, with a possible D match to TRBD1 (5 bases). Between the trimmed V and J ends, which lost 3 bases and 3 bases, there was a span of 6 bases. CDR1 is MRHNA and CDR2 is SNTAGT in the germline V gene. The CDR3 length is 13 residues. The CDR3 is CASSEDNYNEQFF. The DNA of the CDR3 is TGTGCCAGCAGTGAGGACAACTACAATGAGCAGTTCTTC.

The J gene is TRBJ2-5, the V gene TRBV7-9, with TRBD1 matching over 7 bases. This CDR3 spans 16 amino acids. V shed 5 bases, J shed 7 bases, and the junction held 16 bases outside the gene matches. Germline V gives CDR1 SEHNR, CDR2 FQNEAQ (reference sequence). The DNA of the CDR3 is TGTGCCAGCAGCACGCGGACAGGCAACCCTAGTGGGACCCAGTACTTC. This encodes CASSTRTGNPSGTQYF.

This clone was detected a few times. The V gene is TRBV30, the J gene TRBJ1-2; a weak D match, TRBD1 (5 bases). This CDR3 contains 13 residues. Germline V CDR1 and CDR2: GTSNPN, SVGIG (reference sequence). Trimming took off 3 bases at V and 7 bases at J, with 15 bases between the two ends. CDR3 coding DNA: TGTGCCTGGAGCCCCGCGGGGGTAGGTGGCTACACCTTC. Translation gives CAWSPAGVGGYTF.

The rearrangement joins TRBV9 to TRBJ2-5, with TRBD1 identical over 9 bases. Germline CDR1 SGDLS, CDR2 YYNGEE. The junction had 11 bases not matched to a gene; V was cut back by 4 bases and J by 7 bases. The CDR3 is 15 amino acids. The CDR3 spells CASSSGGQGLGTQYF. The CDR3 DNA reads TGTGCCAGCAGCTCGGGGGGACAGGGATTAGGGACCCAGTACTTC.

The chain employs TRBV6-5 and TRBJ1-2; TRBD1 agrees at 7 bases. Per the germline V gene, CDR1 is MNHEY and CDR2 is SVGAGI. The CDR3 runs to 15 residues. J gave up 5 bases and V 6 bases, and 12 bases lay outside the gene matches. The DNA of the CDR3 is TGTGCCAGCAGACCACAGGGGAGGACCTCTTATGGCTACACCTTC. Translating gives CASRPQGRTSYGYTF.

The chain recombines TRBV3-1 (or the pseudogene TRBV3-2) with TRBJ1-5; a weak D match, TRBD1 (5 bases). Trimming stripped 1 base from V and 4 bases from J, with 11 bases between. CDR1 and CDR2 from the germline V gene are LGHDT and YNNKEL (reference sequence). This CDR3 contains 15 residues. The CDR3 region has the DNA TGTGCCAGCAGCCAAGGTGGGGGGGGGAATCAGCCCCAGCATTTT. Its translation is CASSQGGGGNQPQHF.

V and J are TRBV6-1 and TRBJ1-2, with D maybe TRBD1 (5 bases). Germline V gene lookup returns CDR1 MNHNS and CDR2 SASEGT. The V end lost 3 bases, the J end lost 5 bases, and 7 bases lay between the germline ends. This CDR3 region has 12 residues. The CDR3 loop is CASSDPGYGYTF. CDR3 bases: TGTGCCAGCAGTGACCCAGGGTATGGCTACACCTTC.

This clone appeared a single time. The chain joins TRBV27 to TRBJ2-6, with 8 bases aligning to TRBD1. Germline CDR1 MNHEY, CDR2 SMNVEV (reference sequence). Losses at the gene ends were 5 bases for V and 3 bases for J; bases not matched to a gene: 6. The CDR3 is 16 residues long. CDR3 coding DNA: TGTGCCAGCAGTGCTCGGACAGGGAGTGGGGCCAACGTCCTGACTTTC. This encodes CASSARTGSGANVLTF.

The chain couples TRBV7-9 to TRBJ1-3; 12 positions match TRBD1. CDR1 and CDR2 from the germline V gene are SEHNR and FQNEAQ (reference sequence). Trimming cost V 4 bases and J 4 bases; bases outside gene matches: 8. This CDR3 is built from 17 residues. CDR3 in DNA: TGTGCCAGCAGCTCCGCCGGGACAGGGGGCGCGGGAAACACCATATATTTT. Its translation: CASSSAGTGGAGNTIYF.

The chain has TRBV4-2 and TRBJ1-2; 11 bases align to TRBD1. V trimming: 0 bases; J trimming: 6 bases; junction bases outside the gene matches: 3. This CDR3 comprises 15 residues. Germline-derived CDR1 and CDR2 are LGHNA and YNFKEQ. The CDR3 loop is CASSQDRDRGNGYTF. The CDR3 nucleotides read TGTGCCAGCAGCCAAGATAGGGACAGGGGGAATGGCTACACCTTC.

This rearrangement joins TRBV4-1 to TRBJ1-2; D unclear. Germline values: CDR1 MGHRA, CDR2 YSYEKL. Trimming took 2 bases from V and 8 from J, leaving 12 bases between them. The CDR3 has 13 amino acids. The chain's CDR3 is CASSQIAANGYTF. CDR3 coding DNA: TGCGCCAGCAGCCAAATCGCGGCAAACGGCTACACCTTC.

The chain links TRBV5-6 to TRBJ1-5, with 7 bases fitting TRBD1. The CDR3 has 15 residues. Germline CDR1 is SGHDT and CDR2 is YYEEEE. With V trimmed by 0 bases and J by 5 bases, 5 bases remained unmatched. CDR3 nucleotides: TGTGCCAGCAGCTTGGCCGGGACAGACTATCAGCCCCAGCATTTT. Translation: CASSLAGTDYQPQHF.

The sample holds one count of this clone. CDR3 region: CASSRAGITGELFF. In DNA, the CDR3 is TGTGCCAGCAGCAGGGCCGGGATCACCGGGGAGCTGTTTTTT. This sequence joins TRBV7-9 and TRBJ2-2; D perhaps matches TRBD2 (5 bases). Germline V CDR1 and CDR2: SEHNR, FQNEAQ (reference sequence). This CDR3 is built from 14 residues. With 5 bases removed from V and 4 bases from J, the gap between germline ends came to 11 bases.

The rearrangement links TRBV27 to TRBJ2-1, with 8 bases aligning to TRBD1. This CDR3 is 12 amino acids long. Germline loops: CDR1 MNHEY, CDR2 SMNVEV (reference sequence). Trimming took 4 bases from V and 15 from J; bases not matched to a gene: 8. The chain's CDR3 is CASSSPGQATFF. CDR3 DNA sequence: TGTGCCAGCAGTTCCCCGGGACAGGCTACGTTCTTC.

This clone has just one count. CDR3 amino acids: CASSPARSSGSYEQYF. In nucleotides, the CDR3 is TGTGCCAGCAGCCCCGCCCGTTCGAGCGGGAGTTACGAGCAGTACTTC. The rearrangement uses TRBV4-2 and TRBJ2-7; TRBD2 matches 8 bases. The CDR3 covers 16 residues. Losses at the gene ends were 4 bases for V and 4 bases for J; bases not matched to a gene: 12. Germline V CDR1 and CDR2: LGHNA, YNFKEQ.

The chain links TRBV7-9 to TRBJ2-5; D uncertain. Germline V lookup: CDR1 SEHNR, CDR2 FQNEAQ (reference sequence). The length of the CDR3 is 15 residues. Trimming took off 3 bases at V and 5 bases at J, with 16 bases between the two ends. The CDR3 sequence is CASSFGVIVPETQYF. The CDR3 region has the DNA TGTGCCAGCAGCTTTGGAGTAATTGTTCCGGAGACCCAGTACTTC. Drawing the rest from reference TRBV7-9 and TRBJ2-5, the complete variable domain is DTGVSQNPRHKITKRGQNVTFRCDPISEHNRLYWYRQTLGQGPEFLTYFQNEAQLEKSRLLSDRFSAERPKGSFSTLEIQRTEQGDSAMYLCASSFGVIVPETQYFGPGTRLLVL.

The chain links TRBV14 to TRBJ2-7, with D unclear. This CDR3 is built from 14 residues. V was pared by 1 base and J by 2 bases, with 9 bases between. CDR1 SGHDN and CDR2 FVKESK come from the germline V gene. The CDR3 nucleotides read TGTGCCAGCAGCCAAGGGCCGATTACCTACGAGCAGTACTTC. Translating it yields CASSQGPITYEQYF.

The J gene is TRBJ2-6, the V gene TRBV9; tentatively, D is TRBD1 (5 bases). Trimming removed 4 bases from V and 2 bases from J, with 19 bases in between. Germline CDR1 reads SGDLS; CDR2 reads YYNGEE. The CDR3 extends over 18 amino acids. Here the CDR3 reads CASSKLPPTGTGANVLTF. In nucleotides, the CDR3 is TGTGCCAGCAGCAAACTCCCCCCAACAGGAACTGGGGCCAACGTCCTGACTTTC.

The rearrangement links TRBV6-5 to TRBJ2-3, with no clear D. Trimming left V 3 bases short and J 0 bases short, with 10 bases between. Germline CDR1 MNHEY, CDR2 SVGAGI. There are 15 residues in the CDR3. CDR3 region: CASSYMRGSTDTQYF. The CDR3 DNA reads TGTGCCAGCAGTTATATGCGAGGAAGCACAGATACGCAGTATTTT.

The chain couples TRBV19 to TRBJ1-1, with D possibly being TRBD1 (6 bases). Germline V gene sequence: CDR1 LNHDA, CDR2 SQIVND (reference sequence). V was trimmed by 3 bases and J by 5 bases, leaving 19 bases between them. The CDR3 has 16 residues. In DNA form, the CDR3 reads TGTGCCAGTAGTATGGGAGGGGATGTCAGGGGAACTGAAGCTTTCTTT. It codes for CASSMGGDVRGTEAFF.